This T cell receptor (beta chain) was found in a study of T-cell reconstitution after alpha-beta-depleted transplantation in children. V lost 10 bases to trimming and J lost 3 bases; unmatched junction nucleotides: 11. CDR3 length: 16 residues. Germline values: CDR1 ENHRY, CDR2 SYGVKD. The authors prepared the TCRbeta library with unique molecular identifiers. TCRdb reprocessed the PCR reads with MiXCR, giving one entry per CDR3 protein. The table includes hundreds of thousands of distinct CDR3 sequences, 9.5% to 13% detected once. This clonotype came up many times. The V gene is TRBV10-3, the J gene TRBJ2-3; 12 bases are a match to TRBD2. The origin of this receptor is a male patient between 2 and 15 years old who had a stem cell transplant for chronic granulomatous disease, so the T cells may come from the graft donor. Here the sequenced sample was peripheral blood, taken 180 days after TCRalphabeta/CD19-depleted stem cell transplant. The CDR3 coding sequence is TGTGCCACCGGCGTGACTAGCGGGAGACAGACAGATACGCAGTATTTT. Its protein is CATGVTSGRQTDTQYF.